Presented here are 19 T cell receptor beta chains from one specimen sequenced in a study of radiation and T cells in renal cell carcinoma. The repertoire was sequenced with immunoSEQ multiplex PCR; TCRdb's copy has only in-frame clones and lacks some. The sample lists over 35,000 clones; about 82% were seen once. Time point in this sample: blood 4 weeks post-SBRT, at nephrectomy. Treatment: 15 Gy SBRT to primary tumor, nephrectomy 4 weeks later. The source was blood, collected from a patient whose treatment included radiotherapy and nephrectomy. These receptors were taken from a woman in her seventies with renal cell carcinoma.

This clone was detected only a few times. The CDR3 sequence is CASSLELNEKLFF. In DNA form, the CDR3 reads TGTGCCAGCAGCCTAGAGCTTAATGAAAAACTGTTTTTT. The chain has TRBV7-8 and TRBJ1-4; no clear D. This CDR3 is built from 13 residues. Germline V gene data show CDR1 as SGHVS and CDR2 as FQNEAQ. With 5 bases removed from V and 4 bases from J, the gap between germline ends came to 8 bases.

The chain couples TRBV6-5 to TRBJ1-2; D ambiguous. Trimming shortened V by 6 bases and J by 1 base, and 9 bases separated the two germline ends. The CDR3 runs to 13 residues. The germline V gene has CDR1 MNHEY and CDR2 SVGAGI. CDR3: CASSLVDNYGYTF. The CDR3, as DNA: TGTGCCAGCAGCTTAGTTGATAACTATGGCTACACCTTC.

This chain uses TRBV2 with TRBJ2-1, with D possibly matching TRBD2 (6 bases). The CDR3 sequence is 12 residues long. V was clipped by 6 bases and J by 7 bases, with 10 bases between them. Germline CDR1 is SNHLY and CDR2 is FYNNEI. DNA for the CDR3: TGTGCCAGCAGCCAGGCGGGGAATGAGCAGTTCTTC. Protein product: CASSQAGNEQFF.

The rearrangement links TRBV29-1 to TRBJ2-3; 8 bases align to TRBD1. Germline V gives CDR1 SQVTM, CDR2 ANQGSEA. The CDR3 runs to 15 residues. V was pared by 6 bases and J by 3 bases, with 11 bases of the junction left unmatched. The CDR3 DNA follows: TGCAGCGTCCGAGTGACAGGGGTTCTTACAGATACGCAGTATTTT. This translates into CSVRVTGVLTDTQYF.

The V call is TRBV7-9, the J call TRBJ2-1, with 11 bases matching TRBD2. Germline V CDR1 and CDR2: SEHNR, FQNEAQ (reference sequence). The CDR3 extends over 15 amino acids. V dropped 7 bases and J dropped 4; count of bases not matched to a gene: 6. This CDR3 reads CASNIRTSGYNEQFF. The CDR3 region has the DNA TGTGCCAGCAACATTAGGACTAGCGGGTACAATGAGCAGTTCTTC.

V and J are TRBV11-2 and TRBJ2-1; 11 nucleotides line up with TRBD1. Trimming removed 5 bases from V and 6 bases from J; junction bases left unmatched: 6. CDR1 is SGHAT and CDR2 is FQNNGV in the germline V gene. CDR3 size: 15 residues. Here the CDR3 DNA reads TGTGCCAGCAGCCCAGGGGACAGGGGGGGCAATGAGCAGTTCTTC. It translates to CASSPGDRGGNEQFF. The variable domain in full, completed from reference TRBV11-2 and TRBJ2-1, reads EAGVAQSPRYKIIEKRQSVAFWCNPISGHATLYWYQQILGQGPKLLIQFQNNGVVDDSQLPKDRFSAERLKGVDSTLKIQPAKLEDSAVYLCASSPGDRGGNEQFFGPGTRLTVL.

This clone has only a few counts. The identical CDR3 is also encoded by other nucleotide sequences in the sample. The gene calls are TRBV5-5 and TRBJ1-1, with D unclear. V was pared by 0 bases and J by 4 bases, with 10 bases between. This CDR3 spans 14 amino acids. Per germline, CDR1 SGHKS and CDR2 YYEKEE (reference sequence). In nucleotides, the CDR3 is TGTGCCAGCAGCTTGGTTGGGCGTTCCACTGAAGCTTTCTTT. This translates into CASSLVGRSTEAFF.

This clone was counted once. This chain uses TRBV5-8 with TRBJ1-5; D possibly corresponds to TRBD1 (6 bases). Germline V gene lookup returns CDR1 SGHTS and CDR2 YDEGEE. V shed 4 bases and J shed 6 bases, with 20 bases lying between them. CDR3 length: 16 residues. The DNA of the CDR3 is TGTGCCAGCAGCGGAGGGACATCCTTTCGACCTCAGCCCCAGCATTTT. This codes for CASSGGTSFRPQPQHF.

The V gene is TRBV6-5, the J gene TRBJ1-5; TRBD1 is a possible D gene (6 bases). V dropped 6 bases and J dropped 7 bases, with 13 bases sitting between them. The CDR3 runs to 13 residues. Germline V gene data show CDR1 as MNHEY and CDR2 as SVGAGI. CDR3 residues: CASSSQQGQPQHF. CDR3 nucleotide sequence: TGTGCCAGCAGCAGCCAACAGGGCCAGCCCCAGCATTTT.

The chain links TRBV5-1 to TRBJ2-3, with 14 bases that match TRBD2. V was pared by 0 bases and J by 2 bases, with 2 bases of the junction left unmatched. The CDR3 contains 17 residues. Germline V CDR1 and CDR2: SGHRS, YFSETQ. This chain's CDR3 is CASSLGTSGGHTDTQYF. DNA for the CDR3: TGCGCCAGCAGCTTGGGGACTAGCGGGGGGCACACAGATACGCAGTATTTT.

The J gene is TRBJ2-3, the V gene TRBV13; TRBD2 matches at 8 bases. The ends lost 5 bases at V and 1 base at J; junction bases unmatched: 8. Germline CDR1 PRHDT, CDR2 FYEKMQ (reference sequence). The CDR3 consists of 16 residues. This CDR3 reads CASSTRRGGGTDTQYF. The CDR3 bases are TGTGCCAGCAGCACCCGACGGGGGGGTGGCACAGATACGCAGTATTTT.

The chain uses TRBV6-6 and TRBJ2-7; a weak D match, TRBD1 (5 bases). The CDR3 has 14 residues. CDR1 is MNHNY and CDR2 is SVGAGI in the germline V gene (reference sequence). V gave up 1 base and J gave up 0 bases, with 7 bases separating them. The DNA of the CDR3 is TGTGCCAGCAGTTACTACAGGCTCTCCTACGAGCAGTACTTC. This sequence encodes CASSYYRLSYEQYF.

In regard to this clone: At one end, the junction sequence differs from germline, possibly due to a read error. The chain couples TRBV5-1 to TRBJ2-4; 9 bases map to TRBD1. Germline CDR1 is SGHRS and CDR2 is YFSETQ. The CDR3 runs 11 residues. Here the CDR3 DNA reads TGCGCCAGCAGCTCCGGGACAGGGTCCCACTTC. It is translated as CASSSGTGSHF.

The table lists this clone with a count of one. The CDR3 region has the DNA TGTGCCAGCAGCTTTGACCAGAATACGCAGTATTTT. Translated: CASSFDQNTQYF. The chain is built from TRBV7-2 and TRBJ2-3; D remains ambiguous. Germline V lookup: CDR1 SGHTA, CDR2 FQGNSA. The CDR3 spans 12 residues. V dropped 3 bases and J dropped 7 bases, with 8 bases sitting between them.

CDR3 coding DNA: TGTGCCAGCAGCTTAGGAGTTAATCAGCCCCAGCATTTT. This encodes CASSLGVNQPQHF. The rearrangement joins TRBV7-8 to TRBJ1-5; no firm D call. This CDR3 contains 13 residues. The V gene lost 1 base and the J gene lost 4 bases, with 5 bases spanning the gap. The germline V gene encodes CDR1 SGHVS and CDR2 FQNEAQ. The full variable domain, rest sourced from reference TRBV7-8 and TRBJ1-5, is GAGVSQSPRYKVAKRGQDVALRCDPISGHVSLFWYQQALGQGPEFLTYFQNEAQLDKSGLPSDRFFAERPEGSVSTLKIQRTQQEDSAVYLCASSLGVNQPQHFGDGTRLSIL.

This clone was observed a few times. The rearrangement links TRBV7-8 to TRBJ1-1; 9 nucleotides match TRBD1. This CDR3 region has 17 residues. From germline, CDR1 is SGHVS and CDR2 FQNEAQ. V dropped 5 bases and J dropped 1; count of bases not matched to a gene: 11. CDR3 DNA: TGTGCCAGCAGCCCCGGGACAGGGACATGGGGGAACACTGAAGCTTTCTTT. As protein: CASSPGTGTWGNTEAFF.

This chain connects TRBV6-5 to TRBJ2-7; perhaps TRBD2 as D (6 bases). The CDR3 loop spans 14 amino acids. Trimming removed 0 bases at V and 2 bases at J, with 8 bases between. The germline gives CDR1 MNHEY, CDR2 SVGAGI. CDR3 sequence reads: CASSYSAGTYEQYF. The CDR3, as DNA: TGTGCCAGCAGTTACTCTGCGGGGACCTACGAGCAGTACTTC.

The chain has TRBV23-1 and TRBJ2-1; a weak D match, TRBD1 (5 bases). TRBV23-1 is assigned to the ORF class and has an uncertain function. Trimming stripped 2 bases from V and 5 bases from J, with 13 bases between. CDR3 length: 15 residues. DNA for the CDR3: TGCGCCAGCAGTCAAGTTCCAGGGTCTGACAATGAGCAGTTCTTC. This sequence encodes CASSQVPGSDNEQFF.

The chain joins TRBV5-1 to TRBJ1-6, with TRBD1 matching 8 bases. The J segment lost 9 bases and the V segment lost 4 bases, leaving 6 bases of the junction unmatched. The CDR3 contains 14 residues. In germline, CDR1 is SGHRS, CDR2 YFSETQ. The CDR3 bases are TGCGCCAGCAGCGTGGGACAGGAAGGTTCACCCCTCCACTTT. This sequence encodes CASSVGQEGSPLHF.